The entry below gives a single T cell receptor beta chain sequence along with its context. Its cognate antigen has yet to be identified. Per-nucleotide qualities are absent, and no much larger clonotype sits a single base away. This entry belongs to a study of T cell responses to AZD1222 COVID-19 vaccine (dated by TCRdb to the early 2020s). For the study in its entirety: TCR sequencing was performed for 230 to 250 trial participants, of whom around 210 were given two doses of AZD1222 and 26 were given two doses of MenACWY control vaccine. Enrollment into the trials was organized by age into subgroups of 18-55, 56-69 and 70-plus years, and those subgroups contained approximately 160, 26 and 62 TCR-sequenced participants, respectively.

The label giving this sample's time point can be read as: about 28 days (+/-7) after the second vaccine dose. AZD1222 recipients given second doses at about 4 weeks or at about 12 weeks were pooled, since spike-specific TCR depth and breadth were not found to differ between the two schedules. Samples from vaccinated people were obtained from the UK trials COV001 and COV002, which included a single-blind randomized controlled phase 2/3 trial of AZD1222 (ChAdOx1 nCoV-19) in healthy adults. For TCRbeta chain sequencing, PBMC samples from trial participants were taken at day 0 and at day 28 after the second dose. The CDR3 numbers 11 residues from cysteine through phenylalanine. Only the CDR3 DNA is retained, 33 bases long and in frame from the first base. V loses 6 bases, J loses 5 bases, and the germline ends lie 8 bases apart. CDR1 SGDLS and CDR2 YYNGEE were looked up in the germline V gene. What the study reported, not specific to this receptor: A significant rise in spike-specific TCR breadth and depth was observed after two AZD1222 doses relative to day 0 and relative to MenACWY recipients. Participants were mostly white British, with more females than males. The authors suggested clonal diversity may have been underestimated. Conclusions about previously exposed vaccinees are limited, since just a handful of AZD1222 recipients were seropositive for SARS-CoV-2 at baseline. The vaccine-associated CD4 TCRs covered the entire spike protein, and the dominant responses fell in regions 160-218 and 743-854. No day 14 peak-response samples were available, so repertoires were characterized only after the peak T cell response. In the small 56-69-year group, the increase in depth fell short of significance, most likely because of low power. Epitopes outside the regions mutated in the B.1.351 and B.1.1.7 variants were reportedly recognized by nearly half of the unique spike-specific TCRs.

The CDR3 regions of human TCRbeta chains were analyzed by immunosequencing. The original pipeline was this. TCRs in the repertoires were compared against a reference library of SARS-CoV-2-specific TCRs that had been generated with the MIRA antigen-specificity platform. Breadth meant the fraction of unique TCRs that were SARS-CoV-2-associated, whereas depth meant the fraction of total T cells that were SARS-CoV-2-associated. Using the MIRA data, each spike-specific TCR was mapped to the spike region that the TCR reacts to and placed in a CD4 or CD8 class. Log10-transformed breadth and depth values were compared by one-way ANOVA with Sidak's multiple comparisons tests. TCRdb re-hosts the immuneACCESS table, in-frame sequences only. Its copies lack some clones; in the studies checked, an unresolved V gene accounts for under half of them, and the cause for the rest is not known. That table supplies the V and J calls and clone size; D and trimming were determined from the DNA. The sample has about 150,000 clones on record, approximately 90% of them singletons. Clones ranked in the top ten supply approximately 1.2% of the sample.

Sequences were derived from peripheral blood, sampled 28 days after the second AZD1222 dose. The receptor was isolated from an adult who received the AZD1222 COVID-19 vaccine. The sequence links TRBV9 to TRBJ1-2, with the D gene not clear enough to name. The sequenced DNA: TGTGCCAGCACGTCCGTTTATGGCTACACCTTC. Translated, it gives CASTSVYGYTF.